This T cell receptor beta chain is drawn from a study of cytomegalovirus exposure and HLA in healthy donors. This clone appeared a few times. Its cognate antigen is unknown. Overall study findings and caveats: The study listed some 160 cytomegalovirus-associated TCR beta chains. The likely origin of a cluster of highly shared sequence variants was a sequencing artifact. CMV serostatus stood as the only immune exposure information on hand.

V lost 7 bases, J lost 0 bases, and 7 bases stayed unmatched. CDR3 length: 16 amino acids. Germline lookup yields CDR1 MNHEY and CDR2 SMNVEV (reference sequence). Both 60 Vbeta primers and 13 Jbeta primers went into the PCR. The protocol was immunoSEQ multiplex PCR, while the TCRdb copy is restricted to in-frame clones and leaves out a portion. The table includes about 170,000 clones, over 80% detected once. The sample was PBMCs. The chain recombines TRBV27 with TRBJ2-1, with 9 nucleotides matching TRBD2. This receptor was taken from a male donor in good health and CMV-seronegative. For the CDR3, the DNA is TGTGCCAGCAAACGGCGGGGGGGCATCTCCTACAATGAGCAGTTCTTC. It translates to CASKRRGGISYNEQFF.